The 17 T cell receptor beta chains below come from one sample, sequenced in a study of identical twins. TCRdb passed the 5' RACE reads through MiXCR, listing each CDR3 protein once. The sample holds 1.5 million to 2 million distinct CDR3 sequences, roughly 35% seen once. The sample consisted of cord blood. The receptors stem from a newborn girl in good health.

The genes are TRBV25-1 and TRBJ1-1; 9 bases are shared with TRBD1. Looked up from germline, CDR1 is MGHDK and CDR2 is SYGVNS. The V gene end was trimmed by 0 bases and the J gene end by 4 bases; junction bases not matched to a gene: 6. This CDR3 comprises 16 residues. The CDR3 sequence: CASSEYGTGRGTEAFF. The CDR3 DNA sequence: TGTGCCAGCAGTGAATATGGGACAGGGAGGGGCACTGAAGCTTTCTTT.

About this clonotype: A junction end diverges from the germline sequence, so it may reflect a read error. In nucleotides, the CDR3 is TGTGCCAGCATTGAAGGTGGGAACACTGAAGCTTTCTTT. As protein: CASIEGGNTEAFF. This rearrangement joins TRBV6-1 to TRBJ1-1; no definite D call. There are 13 residues in the CDR3. Germline CDR1 is MNHNS and CDR2 is SASEGT.

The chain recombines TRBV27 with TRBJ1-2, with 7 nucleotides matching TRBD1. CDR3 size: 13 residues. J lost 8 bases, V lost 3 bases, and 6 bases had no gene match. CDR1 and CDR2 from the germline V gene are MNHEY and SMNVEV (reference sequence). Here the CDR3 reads CASSFGEQGGYTF. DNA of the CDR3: TGTGCCAGCAGTTTCGGGGAACAGGGGGGCTACACCTTC.

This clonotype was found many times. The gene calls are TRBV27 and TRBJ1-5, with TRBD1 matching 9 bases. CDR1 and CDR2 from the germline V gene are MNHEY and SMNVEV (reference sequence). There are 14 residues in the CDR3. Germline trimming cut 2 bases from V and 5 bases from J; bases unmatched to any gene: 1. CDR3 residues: CASSLTGGHQPQHF. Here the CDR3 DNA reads TGTGCCAGCAGTTTAACAGGGGGCCATCAGCCCCAGCATTTT.

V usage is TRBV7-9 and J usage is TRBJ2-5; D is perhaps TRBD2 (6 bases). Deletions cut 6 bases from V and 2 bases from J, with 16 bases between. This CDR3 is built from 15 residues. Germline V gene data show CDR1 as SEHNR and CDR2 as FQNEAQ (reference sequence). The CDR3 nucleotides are TGTGCCAGCAGGGGCGGACCTGGGGGGCAAGAGACCCAGTACTTC. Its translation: CASRGGPGGQETQYF.

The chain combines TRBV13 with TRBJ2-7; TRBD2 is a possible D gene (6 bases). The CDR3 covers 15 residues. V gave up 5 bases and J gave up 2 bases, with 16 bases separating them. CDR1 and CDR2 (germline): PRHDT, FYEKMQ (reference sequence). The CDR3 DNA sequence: TGTGCCAGCAGCCTATGGGCGGGGAGTACCTACGAGCAGTACTTC. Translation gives CASSLWAGSTYEQYF. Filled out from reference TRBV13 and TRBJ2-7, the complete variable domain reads AAGVIQSPRHLIKEKRETATLKCYPIPRHDTVYWYQQGPGQDPQFLISFYEKMQSDKGSIPDRFSAQQFSDYHSELNMSSLELGDSALYFCASSLWAGSTYEQYFGPGTRLTVT.

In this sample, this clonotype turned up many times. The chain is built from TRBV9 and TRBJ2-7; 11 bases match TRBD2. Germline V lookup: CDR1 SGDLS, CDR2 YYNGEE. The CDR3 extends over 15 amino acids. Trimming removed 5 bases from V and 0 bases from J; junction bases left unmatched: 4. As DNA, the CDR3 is TGTGCCAGCAGTGTGGGACTAGCGGACTCCTACGAGCAGTACTTC. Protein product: CASSVGLADSYEQYF. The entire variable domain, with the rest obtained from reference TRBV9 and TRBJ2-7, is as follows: DSGVTQTPKHLITATGQRVTLRCSPRSGDLSVYWYQQSLDQGLQFLIQYYNGEERAKGNILERFSAQQFPDLHSELNLSSLELGDSALYFCASSVGLADSYEQYFGPGTRLTVT.

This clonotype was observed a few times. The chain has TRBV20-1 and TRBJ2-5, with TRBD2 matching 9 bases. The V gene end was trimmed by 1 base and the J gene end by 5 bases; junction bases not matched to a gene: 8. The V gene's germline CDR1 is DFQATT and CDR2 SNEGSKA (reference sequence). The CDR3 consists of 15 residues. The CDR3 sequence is CSARARRGGWETQYF. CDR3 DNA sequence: TGCAGTGCTAGAGCGAGGCGGGGGGGATGGGAGACCCAGTACTTC.

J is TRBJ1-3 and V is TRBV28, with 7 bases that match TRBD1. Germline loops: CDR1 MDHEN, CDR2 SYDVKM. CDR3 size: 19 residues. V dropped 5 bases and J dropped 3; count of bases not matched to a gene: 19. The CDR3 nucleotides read TGTGCCAGCAGTCCCCGTGACAGGGTCCCCTTTGTTAGTGGAAACACCATATATTTT. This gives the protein CASSPRDRVPFVSGNTIYF.

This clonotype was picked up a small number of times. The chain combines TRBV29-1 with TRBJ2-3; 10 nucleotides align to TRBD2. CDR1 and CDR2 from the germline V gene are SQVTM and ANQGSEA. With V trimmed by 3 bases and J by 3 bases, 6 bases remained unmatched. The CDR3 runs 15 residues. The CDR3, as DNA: TGCAGCGTTGATCCTCCTAGCGGGAGAACAGATACGCAGTATTTT. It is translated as CSVDPPSGRTDTQYF.

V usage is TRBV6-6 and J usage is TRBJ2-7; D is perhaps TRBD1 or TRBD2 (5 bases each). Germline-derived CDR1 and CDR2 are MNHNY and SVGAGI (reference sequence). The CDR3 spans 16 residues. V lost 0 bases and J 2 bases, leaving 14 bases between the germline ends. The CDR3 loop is CASSYSVWDQAYEQYF. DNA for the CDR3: TGTGCCAGCAGTTACTCTGTGTGGGACCAGGCCTACGAGCAGTACTTC.

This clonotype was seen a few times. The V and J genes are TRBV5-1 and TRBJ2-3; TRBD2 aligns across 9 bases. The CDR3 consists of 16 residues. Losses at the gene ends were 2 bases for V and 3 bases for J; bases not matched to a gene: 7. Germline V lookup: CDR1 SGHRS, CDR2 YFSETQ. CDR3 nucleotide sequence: TGCGCCAGCAGCTTTAACGAGCGGGGGGCTACAGATACGCAGTATTTT. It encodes CASSFNERGATDTQYF.

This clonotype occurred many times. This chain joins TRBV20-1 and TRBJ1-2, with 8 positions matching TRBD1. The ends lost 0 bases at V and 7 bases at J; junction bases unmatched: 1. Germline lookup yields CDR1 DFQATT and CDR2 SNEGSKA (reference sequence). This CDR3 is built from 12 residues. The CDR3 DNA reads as TGCAGTGCTAGAGACAGGGGGCCTGGCTACACCTTC. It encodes CSARDRGPGYTF.

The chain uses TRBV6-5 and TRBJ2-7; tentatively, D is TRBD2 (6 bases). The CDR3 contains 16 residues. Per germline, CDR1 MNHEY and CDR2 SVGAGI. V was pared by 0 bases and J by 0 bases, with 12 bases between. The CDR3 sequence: CASSYSSAGSSYEQYF. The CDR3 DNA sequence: TGTGCCAGCAGTTACTCGTCGGCCGGGAGCTCCTACGAGCAGTACTTC.

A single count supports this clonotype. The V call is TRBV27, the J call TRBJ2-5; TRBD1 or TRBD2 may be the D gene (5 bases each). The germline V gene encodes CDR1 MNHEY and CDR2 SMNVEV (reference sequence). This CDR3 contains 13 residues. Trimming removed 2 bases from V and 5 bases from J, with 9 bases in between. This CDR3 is CASSLNRRETQYF. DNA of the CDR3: TGTGCCAGCAGTTTAAACAGGAGGGAGACCCAGTACTTC.

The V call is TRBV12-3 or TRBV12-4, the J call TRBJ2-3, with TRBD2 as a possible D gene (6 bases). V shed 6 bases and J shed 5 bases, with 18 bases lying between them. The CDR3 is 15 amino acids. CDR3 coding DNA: TGTGCCAGCAGCCCCAAGGGGTGGGAGGAAGATACGCAGTATTTT. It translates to CASSPKGWEEDTQYF.

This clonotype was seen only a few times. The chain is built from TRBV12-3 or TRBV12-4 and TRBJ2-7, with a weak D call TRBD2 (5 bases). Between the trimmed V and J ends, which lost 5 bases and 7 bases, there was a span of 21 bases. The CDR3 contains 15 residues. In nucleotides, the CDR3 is TGTGCCAGCAGTAAAACTAGTGGGAGTTACAATGAGCAGTACTTC. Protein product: CASSKTSGSYNEQYF.